Shown below are 17 T cell receptor beta chains from a single sample sequenced in a study of T cell responses to AZD1222 COVID-19 vaccine. The repertoire was sequenced with immunoSEQ multiplex PCR; TCRdb's copy has only in-frame clones and lacks some. This sample has 250,000 to 300,000 clones, with 94% found just once. The specimen was peripheral blood, collected 28 days after the second AZD1222 dose. The receptors come from an adult who received the AZD1222 COVID-19 vaccine.

The chain recombines TRBV14 with TRBJ2-1; D may be TRBD2 (5 bases). The germline CDR1 and CDR2 sequences are SGHDN and FVKESK. V dropped 3 bases and J dropped 4 bases, with 10 bases sitting between them. The CDR3 totals 14 residues. The DNA of the CDR3 is TGTGCCAGCAGCCAGGCGGGCTATTACAATGAGCAGTTCTTC. Amino acid sequence: CASSQAGYYNEQFF.

This chain uses TRBV18 with TRBJ1-4; unclear D gene. The CDR3 totals 14 residues. In germline, CDR1 is KGHSH, CDR2 LQKENI. V dropped 6 bases and J dropped 8 bases, with 16 bases sitting between them. The chain's CDR3 is CASSRVEGQEKLFF. CDR3 bases: TGTGCCAGCTCGCGGGTCGAGGGCCAAGAAAAACTGTTTTTT.

The V gene is TRBV7-9, the J gene TRBJ1-1; 7 nucleotides line up with TRBD1. From germline, CDR1 is SEHNR and CDR2 FQNEAQ (reference sequence). The V segment lost 0 bases and the J segment 4 bases; nucleotides outside the gene matches: 5. This CDR3 is built from 15 residues. The CDR3 loop reads CASSLAKGGGTEAFF. For the CDR3, the DNA is TGTGCCAGCAGCTTAGCGAAAGGGGGCGGCACTGAAGCTTTCTTT.

The chain recombines TRBV28 with TRBJ2-7, with a possible D match to TRBD1 (6 bases). Germline CDR1 reads MDHEN; CDR2 reads SYDVKM. The CDR3 contains 16 residues. The V and J ends lost 5 bases and 3 bases respectively, with 20 bases between them. CDR3 DNA: TGTGCCAGCAGTCGCCGGGCCACCCCCAGGGGCTACGAGCAGTACTTC. This sequence encodes CASSRRATPRGYEQYF.

This clone was picked up one time. The chain combines TRBV27 with TRBJ2-6; D call uncertain. The CDR3 length is 18 residues. Between the trimmed V and J ends, which lost 3 bases and 0 bases, there was a span of 15 bases. Germline CDR1 reads MNHEY; CDR2 reads SMNVEV (reference sequence). The CDR3: CASSLVPTLVSGANVLTF. The CDR3 DNA is TGTGCCAGCAGTTTGGTCCCAACCCTTGTCTCTGGGGCCAACGTCCTGACTTTC.

The chain uses TRBV29-1 and TRBJ1-4; 8 bases are a match to TRBD1. V trimming: 5 bases; J trimming: 7 bases; junction bases outside the gene matches: 3. Germline V gene sequence: CDR1 SQVTM, CDR2 ANQGSEA. The CDR3 length is 12 residues. CDR3 sequence reads: CSVRTGSEKLFF. CDR3 DNA: TGCAGCGTTAGGACAGGGAGTGAAAAACTGTTTTTT.

The rearrangement uses TRBV28 and TRBJ2-1; 12 nucleotides match TRBD1. This CDR3 has 17 amino acids. After removal of 6 bases from V and 5 bases from J, the junction contained 11 bases not matched to a gene. Germline loops: CDR1 MDHEN, CDR2 SYDVKM. The CDR3 coding sequence is TGTGCCAGCAGGAGCCGTAGGGGACAGGGGGCCCACAATGAGCAGTTCTTC. Its translation is CASRSRRGQGAHNEQFF.

With regard to this clone: The sample carries other DNA sequences with the same CDR3. The chain has TRBV6-5 and TRBJ2-7; 8 bases match TRBD2. The V segment lost 0 bases and the J segment 0 bases; nucleotides outside the gene matches: 1. Germline V gives CDR1 MNHEY, CDR2 SVGAGI. The CDR3 sequence is 15 residues long. CDR3 region: CASSYSSGGSYEQYF. The CDR3 region has the DNA TGTGCCAGCAGTTACTCGAGCGGGGGCTCCTACGAGCAGTACTTC.

The CDR3 DNA reads TGTGCCAGCAGCTCGGGACTCACGAACACTGAAGCTTTCTTT. It codes for CASSSGLTNTEAFF. The chain has TRBV5-5 and TRBJ1-1, with D perhaps matching TRBD1 (5 bases). This CDR3 is 14 amino acids long. Trimming shortened V by 3 bases and J by 1 base, and 10 bases separated the two germline ends. Germline CDR1 is SGHKS and CDR2 is YYEKEE (reference sequence).

The genes are TRBV6-6 and TRBJ1-6, with 8 bases that match TRBD1. Germline values: CDR1 MNHNY, CDR2 SVGAGI (reference sequence). This CDR3 has 15 residues. V shed 4 bases, J shed 11 bases, and the junction held 10 bases outside the gene matches. The CDR3 DNA reads as TGTGCCAGCAGTTCCGCAGGGGGCAATTTGACACCCCTCCACTTT. The encoded protein is CASSSAGGNLTPLHF.

The rearrangement links TRBV21-1 to TRBJ1-3; TRBD1 was called by the table and not checked on the DNA. TRBV21-1 is labeled a pseudogene. CDR3 length: 15 residues. CDR3 sequence (DNA): TGTGCCAGCCTTCTTACCTCCCCAGCAGGGAACACCATATATTTT. Translating gives CASLLTSPAGNTIYF.

The DNA of the CDR3 is TGTGCCAGCAGTTTAGGGTTCACAGATACGCAGTATTTT. Encoded protein: CASSLGFTDTQYF. The chain has TRBV12-3 or TRBV12-4 and TRBJ2-3; D not resolved. The CDR3 consists of 13 residues. V was pared by 1 base and J by 2 bases, with 4 bases between.

The chain recombines TRBV28 with TRBJ1-2; 11 bases line up with TRBD1. This CDR3 is 14 amino acids long. Germline V gene data show CDR1 as MDHEN and CDR2 as SYDVKM. V lost 2 bases, J lost 8 bases, and 4 bases stayed unmatched. DNA of the CDR3: TGTGCCAGCAGTTTAAACCGGGACAGGGGGGGCTACACCTTC. Residues: CASSLNRDRGGYTF.

The CDR3 nucleotides are TGCGCCAGCAGCCAAGATTGGGTAGCGGGGTACGAGCAGTACTTC. Translation: CASSQDWVAGYEQYF. The J gene is TRBJ2-7, the V gene TRBV4-3, with 8 bases aligning to TRBD2. The CDR3 loop spans 15 amino acids. Trimming removed 0 bases from V and 4 bases from J; junction bases left unmatched: 5. Germline V gene data show CDR1 as LGHNA and CDR2 as YSLEER.

The chain combines TRBV6-5 with TRBJ1-5, with a possible D match to TRBD1 (5 bases). CDR3 length: 14 amino acids. Trimming took off 10 bases at V and 0 bases at J, with 13 bases between the two ends. In germline, CDR1 is MNHEY, CDR2 SVGAGI. In DNA, the CDR3 is TGTGCCACCTCGACAGCTTATAGCAATCAGCCCCAGCATTTT. The encoded protein is CATSTAYSNQPQHF.

The rearrangement joins TRBV3-1 (or the pseudogene TRBV3-2) to TRBJ2-7; D unclear. Germline V lookup: CDR1 LGHDT, CDR2 YNNKEL (reference sequence). V lost 0 bases to trimming and J lost 5 bases, with 14 bases between them. The CDR3 contains 15 residues. The CDR3 region is CASSQDRVRGDEQYF. The CDR3 region has the DNA TGTGCCAGCAGCCAAGATAGGGTCCGTGGCGACGAGCAGTACTTC.

The rearrangement uses TRBV20-1 and TRBJ2-1, with 11 bases fitting TRBD1. The CDR3 is made up of 14 amino acids. Trimming removed 3 bases from V and 8 bases from J; junction bases left unmatched: 6. Germline CDR1 and CDR2: DFQATT and SNEGSKA (reference sequence). CDR3 region: CSASRGQGVDEQFF. The DNA for the CDR3 is TGCAGTGCTAGTCGGGGACAGGGGGTCGATGAGCAGTTCTTC.